The TCR beta chain described here comes from a study of T cell repertoires in cytomegalovirus infection. About the research overall: Public signatures in TCR beta pointed to CMV infection and matching HLA type.

Each CDR3 protein is one row after TCRdb ran MiXCR on the reads. The sample has fewer than 1,000,000 distinct CDR3 sequences, 31% seen once. Study findings and constraints: Dominating the ex vivo response were HLA-C-restricted CMV-specific TCR beta clonotypes.

Concerning this clonotype: Its target is unknown.

Germline values: CDR1 MNHEY, CDR2 SMNVEV (reference sequence). The CDR3 has 16 amino acids. J was trimmed by 3 bases and V by 7 bases; bases with no gene match: 13. The rearrangement uses TRBV27 and TRBJ2-7, with 9 positions matching TRBD1. The TCR originated in a human donor in good health (CMV status not recorded). Some clones in this sample may be carry-over from other donors' samples. Sequenced material: cultured CD8+ T cells from PBMCs, taken from culture after CMV antigen stimulation. As DNA, the CDR3 is TGTGCCAGCACCATTTCCTCCGGGACAGGGATCTACGAGCAGTACTTC. This encodes CASTISSGTGIYEQYF.